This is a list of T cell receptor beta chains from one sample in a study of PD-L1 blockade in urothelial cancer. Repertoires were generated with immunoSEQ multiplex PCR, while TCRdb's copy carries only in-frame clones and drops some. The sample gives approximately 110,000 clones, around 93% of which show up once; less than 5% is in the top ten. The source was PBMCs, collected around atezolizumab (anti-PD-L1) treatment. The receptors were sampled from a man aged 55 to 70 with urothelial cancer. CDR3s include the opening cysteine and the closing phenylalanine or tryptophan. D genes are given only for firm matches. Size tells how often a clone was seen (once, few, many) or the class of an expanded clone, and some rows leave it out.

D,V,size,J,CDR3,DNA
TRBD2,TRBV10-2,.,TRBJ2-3,CASSEGTSSTGDTQYF,TGCGCCAGCAGTGAGGGGACTAGCTCCACGGGAGATACGCAGTATTTT
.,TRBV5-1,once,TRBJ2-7,CASSLGGNDPYEQYF,TGCGCCAGCAGCTTGGGAGGAAATGACCCCTACGAGCAGTACTTC
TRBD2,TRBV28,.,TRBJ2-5,CASTRPAGAGETQYF,TGTGCCAGCACCCGCCCCGCGGGAGCGGGTGAGACCCAGTACTTC
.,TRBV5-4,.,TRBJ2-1,CASSYAGQPNEQFF,TGTGCCAGCAGCTATGCGGGCCAACCCAATGAGCAGTTCTTC
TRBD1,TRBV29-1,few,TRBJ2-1,CSVGGAGGDEQFF,TGCAGCGTTGGAGGCGCAGGGGGCGATGAGCAGTTCTTC
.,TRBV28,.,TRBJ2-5,CASSLSRAQYF,TGTGCCAGCAGTTTGTCGCGGGCCCAGTACTTC
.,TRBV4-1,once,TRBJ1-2,CASSQDWGDYGYTF,TGCGCCAGCAGCCAAGATTGGGGGGACTATGGCTACACCTTC
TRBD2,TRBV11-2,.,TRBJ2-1,CASSKAGVGNEQFF,TGTGCCAGCAGCAAAGCGGGAGTCGGTAATGAGCAGTTCTTC
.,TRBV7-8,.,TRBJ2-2,CASSSHGTNTGELFF,TGTGCCAGCAGCTCGCACGGGACTAACACCGGGGAGCTGTTTTTT
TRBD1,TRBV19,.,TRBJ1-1,CASSTRQGGFMNTEAFF,TGTGCCAGTAGTACCCGACAGGGTGGGTTCATGAACACTGAAGCTTTCTTT
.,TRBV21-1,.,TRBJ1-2,CASSGDGYTF,TGTGCCAGCAGCGGAGATGGCTACACCTTC
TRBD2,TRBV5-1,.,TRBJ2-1,CASSSPGRGYNEQFF,TGCGCCAGCAGCTCCCCCGGGCGGGGGTACAATGAGCAGTTCTTC
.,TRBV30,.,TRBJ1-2,CAWSVRAGNGYTF,TGTGCCTGGAGTGTACGGGCAGGGAACGGCTACACCTTC
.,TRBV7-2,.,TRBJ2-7,CASSSGVGGEQYF,TGTGCCAGCAGCTCAGGGGTGGGTGGCGAGCAGTACTTC
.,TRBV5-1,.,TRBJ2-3,CASSSADTQYF,TGCGCCAGCAGCTCCGCAGATACGCAGTATTTT
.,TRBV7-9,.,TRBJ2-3,CASSLDYPDTQYF,TGTGCCAGCAGCTTAGATTATCCAGATACGCAGTATTTT
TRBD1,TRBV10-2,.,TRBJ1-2,CASGGTANYGYTF,TGCGCCAGCGGCGGGACAGCTAACTATGGCTACACCTTC
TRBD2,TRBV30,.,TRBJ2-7,CAWSGGSPYEQYF,TGTGCCTGGAGTGGCGGGAGTCCCTACGAGCAGTACTTC
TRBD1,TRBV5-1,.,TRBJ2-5,CASSLVLGDSQETQYF,TGCGCCAGCAGCTTGGTCCTTGGGGACAGCCAAGAGACCCAGTACTTC
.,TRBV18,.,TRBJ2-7,CASSPQPQGSSYEQYF,TGTGCCAGCTCACCTCAACCTCAGGGGAGCTCCTACGAGCAGTACTTC
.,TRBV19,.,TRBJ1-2,CASSMDEGTNYGYTF,TGTGCCAGTAGTATGGACGAGGGGACAAACTATGGCTACACCTTC
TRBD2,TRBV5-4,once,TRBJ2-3,CASSQDRGGATDTQYF,TGTGCCAGCAGCCAAGATCGCGGGGGGGCCACAGATACGCAGTATTTT
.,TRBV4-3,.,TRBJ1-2,CASSQGLAGVGYGYTF,TGCGCCAGCAGCCAGGGGTTGGCAGGGGTTGGCTATGGCTACACCTTC
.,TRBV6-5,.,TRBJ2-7,CASRTAGAYEQYF,TGTGCCAGCAGAACCGCCGGGGCCTACGAGCAGTACTTC
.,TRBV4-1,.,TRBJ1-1,CASRAGGGWVTEAFF,TGCGCCAGCAGGGCCGGAGGAGGGTGGGTCACTGAAGCTTTCTTT
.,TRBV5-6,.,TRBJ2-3,CASSLAWESTDTQYF,TGTGCCAGCAGCTTGGCCTGGGAGAGCACAGATACGCAGTATTTT
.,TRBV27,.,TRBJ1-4,CASSPGTRVEKLFF,TGTGCCAGCAGTCCCGGGACTCGGGTCGAAAAACTGTTTTTT
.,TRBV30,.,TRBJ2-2,CAWTRDGANTGELFF,TGTGCCTGGACCCGCGATGGGGCGAATACCGGGGAGCTGTTTTTT
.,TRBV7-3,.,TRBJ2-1,CASSLTVGGINEQFF,TGTGCCAGCAGCTTAACAGTCGGAGGTATCAATGAGCAGTTCTTC
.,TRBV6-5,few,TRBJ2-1,CASSRQSSYNEQFF,TGTGCCAGCAGTCGACAGAGCTCCTACAATGAGCAGTTCTTC
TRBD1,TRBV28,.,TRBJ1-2,CATSGQGTYGYTF,TGTGCCACCAGCGGACAGGGAACCTATGGCTACACCTTC
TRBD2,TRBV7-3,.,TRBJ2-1,CASSLQGGDNEQFF,TGTGCCAGCAGCTTGCAGGGAGGGGACAATGAGCAGTTCTTC
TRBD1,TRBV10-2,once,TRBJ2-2,CASSETGGTGELFF,TGCGCCAGCAGTGAGACAGGGGGGACCGGGGAGCTGTTTTTT
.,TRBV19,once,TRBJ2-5,CASSISQSETQYF,TGTGCCAGTAGTATTTCACAGTCAGAGACCCAGTACTTC
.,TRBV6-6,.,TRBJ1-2,CASSIRAQYYGYTF,TGTGCCAGCAGTATACGAGCACAGTACTATGGCTACACCTTC
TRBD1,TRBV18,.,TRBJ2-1,CASSPPGQVIYNEQFF,TGTGCCAGCTCACCCCCCGGACAGGTTATCTACAATGAGCAGTTCTTC
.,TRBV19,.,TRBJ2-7,CASSIGGSSSYEQYF,TGTGCCAGTAGTATTGGGGGGTCCAGCTCCTACGAGCAGTACTTC
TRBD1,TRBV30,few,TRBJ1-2,CAWNYRGGGYTF,TGTGCCTGGAATTACAGGGGTGGCGGCTACACCTTC
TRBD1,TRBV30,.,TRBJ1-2,CAWSGGGQGFNYGYTF,TGTGCCTGGAGTGGGGGGGGACAGGGATTTAACTATGGCTACACCTTC
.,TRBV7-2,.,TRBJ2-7,CASSLEPSTIQQYF,TGTGCCAGCAGCTTAGAGCCCAGCACTATACAGCAGTACTTC
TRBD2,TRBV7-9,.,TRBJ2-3,CASSLTGGRGSTDTQYF,TGTGCCAGCAGCTTAACGGGGGGGCGGGGATCGACAGATACGCAGTATTTT